The source of this TCR beta chain is a study of vaccination and CD4 T cells after COVID-19. CDR1 is KGHSH, CDR2 LQKENI, per germline. The germline V and J ends were trimmed by 7 bases and 9 bases, with 18 bases remaining between them. This CDR3 is 13 amino acids long. Sequenced with the Oncomine TCR Beta short-read assay was DNA taken from cultured CD4+ T cells. Via MiXCR, TCRdb re-called the PCR reads, giving one row per CDR3 protein. The sample has a few thousand distinct CDR3 sequences; around a sixth are singletons. Only a few counts were recorded for this clonotype. The antigen remains unidentified. Treatment denoted: roughly 10-day PBMC culture with coronavirus spike peptide pools or control peptides (ViraFEST assay). Harvesting of the unexposed donor's CD4+ T cells predated the COVID-19 pandemic (2011-2018).

This TCR derives from a human donor in good health. V and J are TRBV18 and TRBJ1-2; D call uncertain. The sample taken for sequencing was CD4+ T cells from blood, cultured in vitro. CDR3 coding DNA: TGTGCCAGCTGCGCCGCGTATGGCCTTCGCTACACCTTC. Residues: CASCAAYGLRYTF.